This T cell receptor (beta chain) was recovered during a study of Graves' ophthalmopathy and Graves' hyperthyroidism. CDR3 size: 15 residues. Losses at the gene ends were 7 bases for V and 4 bases for J; bases not matched to a gene: 12. Amplification of TCR beta CDR3 regions used RNA transcripts. HTBI primers were used in a first-round RT-PCR, which preceded a second-round multiplex PCR. TCRdb fed the multiplex PCR reads into MiXCR, producing one record per CDR3 protein. The sample lists 300,000 to 400,000 distinct CDR3 sequences, 17% occurring once. This clonotype was observed many times. Its antigen is unidentified. The study, taken as a whole, reports: Ophthalmopathy progression predictions by the model showed about 72% specificity and approximately 70% sensitivity.

This TCR was sampled from an adult man with Graves' ophthalmopathy. Sequenced sample: peripheral blood. The V and J genes are TRBV12-3 or TRBV12-4 and TRBJ1-1; 7 positions match TRBD1. The CDR3 reads CASIASHRGFTEAFF. The CDR3 nucleotides read TGTGCCAGCATTGCCTCACACAGGGGTTTCACTGAAGCTTTCTTT.